The 17 T cell receptor beta chains below all came from one sample that was sequenced in a study of blood T cell repertoires in COVID-19. Profiled with immunoSEQ multiplex PCR; TCRdb holds only in-frame clones, not every one. The data hold around 460,000 clones, with 85% to 90% observed a single time. The sample was peripheral blood. The receptors come from a man between 18 and 29 years old with COVID-19, enrolled during active disease.

This clone has more than one count but fewer than ten. V gene TRBV7-9 combines with J gene TRBJ1-4, with 8 bases aligning to TRBD1. The ends lost 5 bases at V and 8 bases at J; junction bases unmatched: 10. Looked up from germline, CDR1 is SEHNR and CDR2 is FQNEAQ (reference sequence). The CDR3 length is 15 residues. CDR3 protein: CASSGTDRVKEKLFF. CDR3 coding DNA: TGTGCCAGCAGCGGAACGGACAGGGTTAAGGAAAAACTGTTTTTT.

This chain uses TRBV6-5 with TRBJ2-3; TRBD2 aligns across 14 bases. V lost 4 bases, J lost 6 bases, and 6 bases stayed unmatched. Germline-derived CDR1 and CDR2 are MNHEY and SVGAGI. The CDR3 is 16 amino acids. In nucleotides, the CDR3 is TGTGCCAGCAGTTGGGGACTAGCGGGAGTCATGGATACGCAGTATTTT. Translating it yields CASSWGLAGVMDTQYF.

The V call is TRBV19, the J call TRBJ2-1; TRBD2 aligns across 8 bases. Germline V lookup: CDR1 LNHDA, CDR2 SQIVND (reference sequence). V was pared by 4 bases and J by 6 bases, with 2 bases of the junction left unmatched. The CDR3 runs 13 residues. CDR3 nucleotides: TGTGCCAGTAGTACGGGACTAGTCAATGAGCAGTTCTTC. The encoded protein is CASSTGLVNEQFF.

This clone was observed a few times. J is TRBJ1-5 and V is TRBV18, with D unclear. Between the trimmed V and J ends, which lost 4 bases and 5 bases, there was a span of 6 bases. The CDR3 is 12 amino acids. From germline, CDR1 is KGHSH and CDR2 LQKENI. The CDR3, as DNA: TGTGCCAGCTCACGAAGAGATCAGCCCCAGCATTTT. The encoded protein is CASSRRDQPQHF.

The chain is built from TRBV7-2 and TRBJ1-1; D gene ambiguous. There are 18 residues in the CDR3. Germline loops: CDR1 SGHTA, CDR2 FQGNSA. Trimming shortened V by 2 bases and J by 0 bases, and 19 bases separated the two germline ends. The DNA of the CDR3 is TGTGCCAGCAGCTTAAGATTTATACCAGGAAGCATGAACACTGAAGCTTTCTTT. Residues: CASSLRFIPGSMNTEAFF.

The chain uses TRBV10-1 and TRBJ2-2; 7 positions agree with TRBD1. The CDR3 runs to 14 residues. V lost 4 bases and J lost 5; bases outside the gene matches: 4. Germline V gene data show CDR1 as WNHNN and CDR2 as SYGVQD (reference sequence). CDR3 coding DNA: TGCGCCAGCAGTGGACAGGGAAGGACCGGGGAGCTGTTTTTT. Translated: CASSGQGRTGELFF.

The V call is TRBV4-2, the J call TRBJ2-7, with TRBD1 matching 7 bases. The V and J ends lost 4 bases and 7 bases, in that order; junction bases with no gene match: 16. The germline V gene encodes CDR1 LGHNA and CDR2 YNFKEQ. This CDR3 has 16 residues. The CDR3 region is CASSRPYVEGAEEQYF. The CDR3 nucleotides are TGTGCCAGCAGCCGACCGTATGTCGAGGGGGCTGAGGAGCAGTACTTC.

The rearrangement links TRBV9 to TRBJ2-3; D not certain. CDR1 SGDLS and CDR2 YYNGEE come from the germline V gene. V was trimmed by 4 bases and J by 3 bases, leaving 9 bases between them. CDR3 length: 13 amino acids. Here the CDR3 reads CASSFGVTDTQYF. CDR3 DNA sequence: TGTGCCAGCAGCTTCGGAGTAACAGATACGCAGTATTTT.

This clone was detected only once. The chain joins TRBV4-1 to TRBJ2-1; 10 positions agree with TRBD2. The V gene's germline CDR1 is MGHRA and CDR2 YSYEKL. After removal of 0 bases from V and 8 bases from J, the junction contained 10 bases not matched to a gene. This CDR3 spans 17 amino acids. In DNA form, the CDR3 reads TGCGCCAGCAGCCAAGAGGGGCTAGCGGGGGACTTTTATGAGCAGTTCTTC. As protein: CASSQEGLAGDFYEQFF.

CDR3 bases: TGCGCCAGCAGCCGGACAGGGTACTCACCCCTCCACTTT. It specifies CASSRTGYSPLHF. This chain joins TRBV4-1 and TRBJ1-6; 8 positions match TRBD1. This CDR3 comprises 13 residues. The germline V gene has CDR1 MGHRA and CDR2 YSYEKL. The V and J ends lost 4 bases and 10 bases, in that order; junction bases with no gene match: 3.

The chain employs TRBV5-5 and TRBJ2-7; 9 nucleotides align to TRBD1. The CDR3 contains 14 residues. Germline V lookup: CDR1 SGHKS, CDR2 YYEKEE (reference sequence). V was clipped by 3 bases and J by 7 bases; unmatched bases: 8. The DNA of the CDR3 is TGTGCCAGCAGCTACCAACAGGGGGCGGGGGAGCAGTACTTC. Amino acids: CASSYQQGAGEQYF.

The rearrangement links TRBV3-1 (or the pseudogene TRBV3-2) to TRBJ1-2; D not certain. Germline lookup yields CDR1 LGHDT and CDR2 YNNKEL (reference sequence). The CDR3 is made up of 13 amino acids. Trimming cost V 1 base and J 3 bases, with 6 bases left between them. The chain's CDR3 is CASSQALDYGYTF. The CDR3 DNA reads as TGTGCCAGCAGCCAAGCCCTAGACTATGGCTACACCTTC.

The V and J genes are TRBV15 and TRBJ2-3, with 8 bases aligning to TRBD2. The CDR3 runs 16 residues. Germline V lookup: CDR1 LNHNV, CDR2 YYDKDF (reference sequence). V lost 2 bases and J lost 6; bases outside the gene matches: 10. The CDR3 nucleotides read TGTGCCACCAGCAGATCGAAAAGCGGGGGTCTCGATACGCAGTATTTT. This gives the protein CATSRSKSGGLDTQYF.

The V gene is TRBV9, the J gene TRBJ2-1, with a weak D call TRBD1 (5 bases). With 2 bases removed from V and 9 bases from J, the gap between germline ends came to 21 bases. Germline V lookup: CDR1 SGDLS, CDR2 YYNGEE. CDR3 length: 16 residues. This CDR3 reads CASSVDPGNSWSEQFF. The CDR3 coding sequence is TGTGCCAGCAGCGTCGACCCAGGGAATTCCTGGAGTGAGCAGTTCTTC.

This rearrangement joins TRBV7-2 to TRBJ1-5; 8 bases are shared with TRBD1. The length of the CDR3 is 14 residues. J was trimmed by 4 bases and V by 6 bases; bases with no gene match: 5. Germline V gene sequence: CDR1 SGHTA, CDR2 FQGNSA. As DNA, the CDR3 is TGTGCCAGCAGAATGGACAGGGCAAATCAGCCCCAGCATTTT. Protein product: CASRMDRANQPQHF. The full variable domain, rest sourced from reference TRBV7-2 and TRBJ1-5, is GAGVSQSPSNKVTEKGKDVELRCDPISGHTALYWYRQSLGQGLEFLIYFQGNSAPDKSGLPSDRFSAERTGGSVSTLTIQRTQQEDSAVYLCASRMDRANQPQHFGDGTRLSIL.

This chain connects TRBV27 to TRBJ2-1; D is uncertain. This CDR3 has 14 residues. Trimming stripped 2 bases from V and 4 bases from J, with 9 bases between. The germline gives CDR1 MNHEY, CDR2 SMNVEV (reference sequence). Here the CDR3 DNA reads TGTGCCAGCAGTTTAGGCAACAGATACAATGAGCAGTTCTTC. Amino acids: CASSLGNRYNEQFF.

The chain employs TRBV10-3 and TRBJ2-5; a weak D match, TRBD2 (6 bases). The CDR3 consists of 13 residues. The germline CDR1 and CDR2 sequences are ENHRY and SYGVKD. CDR3: CAARAGGQETQYF. The CDR3 nucleotides read TGTGCAGCCCGAGCGGGTGGACAAGAGACCCAGTACTTC.